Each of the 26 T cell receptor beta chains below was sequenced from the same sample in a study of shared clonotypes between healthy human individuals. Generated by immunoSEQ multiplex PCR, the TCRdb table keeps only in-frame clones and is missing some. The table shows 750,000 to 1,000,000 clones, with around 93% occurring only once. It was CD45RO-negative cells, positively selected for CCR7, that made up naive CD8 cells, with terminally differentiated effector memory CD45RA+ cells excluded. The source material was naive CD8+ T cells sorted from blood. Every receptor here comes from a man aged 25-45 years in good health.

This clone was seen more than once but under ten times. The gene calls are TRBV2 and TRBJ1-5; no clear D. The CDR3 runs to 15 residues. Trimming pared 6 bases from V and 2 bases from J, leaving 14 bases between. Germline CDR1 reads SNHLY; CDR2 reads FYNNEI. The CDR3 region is CASRTGQTGNQPQHF. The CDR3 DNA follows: TGTGCCAGCAGGACTGGTCAGACCGGCAATCAGCCCCAGCATTTT. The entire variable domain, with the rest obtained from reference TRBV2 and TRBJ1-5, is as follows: EPEVTQTPSHQVTQMGQEVILRCVPISNHLYFYWYRQILGQKVEFLVSFYNNEISEKSEIFDDQFSVERPDGSNFTLKIRSTKLEDSAMYFCASRTGQTGNQPQHFGDGTRLSIL.

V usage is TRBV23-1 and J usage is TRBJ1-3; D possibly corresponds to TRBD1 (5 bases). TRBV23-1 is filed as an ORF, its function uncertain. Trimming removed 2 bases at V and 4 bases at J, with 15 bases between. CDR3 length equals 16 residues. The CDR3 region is CASSQGTGPRGNTIYF. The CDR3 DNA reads TGCGCCAGCAGTCAAGGGACGGGTCCCAGGGGAAACACCATATATTTT.

The CDR3 reads CARPSPGISGSEEQYF. The CDR3 DNA reads as TGTGCCAGACCCTCCCCGGGAATTAGCGGGAGTGAGGAGCAGTACTTC. The gene calls are TRBV28 and TRBJ2-7, with 9 positions matching TRBD2. V shed 9 bases, J shed 7 bases, and the junction held 19 bases outside the gene matches. The CDR3 is made up of 16 amino acids. From germline, CDR1 is MDHEN and CDR2 SYDVKM.

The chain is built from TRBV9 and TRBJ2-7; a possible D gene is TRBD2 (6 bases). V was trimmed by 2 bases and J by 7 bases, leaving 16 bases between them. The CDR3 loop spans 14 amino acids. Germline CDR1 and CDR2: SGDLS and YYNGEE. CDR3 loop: CASSVDPGVGEQYF. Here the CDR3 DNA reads TGTGCCAGCAGCGTCGATCCGGGAGTGGGTGAGCAGTACTTC.

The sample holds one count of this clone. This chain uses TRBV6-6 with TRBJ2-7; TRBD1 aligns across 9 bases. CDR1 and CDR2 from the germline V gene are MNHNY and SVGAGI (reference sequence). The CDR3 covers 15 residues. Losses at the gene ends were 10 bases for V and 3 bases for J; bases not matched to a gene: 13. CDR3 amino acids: CATQLKWDRDYEQYF. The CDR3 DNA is TGTGCCACCCAGTTAAAATGGGACAGGGACTACGAGCAGTACTTC.

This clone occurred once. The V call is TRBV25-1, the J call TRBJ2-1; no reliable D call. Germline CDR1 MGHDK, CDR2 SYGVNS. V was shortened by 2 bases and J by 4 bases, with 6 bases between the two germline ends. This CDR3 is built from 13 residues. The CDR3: CASSETGYNEQFF. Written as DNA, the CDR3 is TGTGCCAGCAGTGAAACCGGGTACAATGAGCAGTTCTTC.

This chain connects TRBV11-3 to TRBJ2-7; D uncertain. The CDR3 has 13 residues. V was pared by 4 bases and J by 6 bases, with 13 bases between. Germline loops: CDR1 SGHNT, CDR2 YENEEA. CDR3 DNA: TGTGCCAGCAGCTCAACCTCCTTTTCCGAGCAGTACTTC. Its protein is CASSSTSFSEQYF.

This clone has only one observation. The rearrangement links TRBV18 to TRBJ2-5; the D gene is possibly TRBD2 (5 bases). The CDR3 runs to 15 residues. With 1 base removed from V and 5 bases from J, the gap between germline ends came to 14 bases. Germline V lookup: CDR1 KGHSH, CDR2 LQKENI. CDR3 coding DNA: TGTGCCAGCTCACCACGCGGCCGGGATCGGGAGACCCAGTACTTC. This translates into CASSPRGRDRETQYF.

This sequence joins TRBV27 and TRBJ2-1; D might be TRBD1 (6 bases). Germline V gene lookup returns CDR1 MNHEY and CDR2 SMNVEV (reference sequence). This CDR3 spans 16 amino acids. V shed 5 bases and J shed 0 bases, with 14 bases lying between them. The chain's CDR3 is CASSPGHSSSYNEQFF. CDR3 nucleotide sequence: TGTGCCAGCAGTCCGGGACACTCAAGCTCCTACAATGAGCAGTTCTTC.

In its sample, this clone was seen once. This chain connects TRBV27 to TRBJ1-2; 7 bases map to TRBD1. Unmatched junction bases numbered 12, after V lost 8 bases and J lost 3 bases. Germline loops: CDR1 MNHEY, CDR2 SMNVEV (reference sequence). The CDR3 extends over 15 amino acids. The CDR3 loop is CASRRDSLTDYGYTF. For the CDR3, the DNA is TGTGCCAGCCGCCGGGACAGCCTAACGGACTATGGCTACACCTTC.

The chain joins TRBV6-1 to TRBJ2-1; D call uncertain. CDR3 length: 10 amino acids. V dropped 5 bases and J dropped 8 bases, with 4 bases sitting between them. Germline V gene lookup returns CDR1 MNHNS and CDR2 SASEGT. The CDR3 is CASSLDEQFF. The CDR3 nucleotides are TGTGCCAGCAGTCTCGATGAGCAGTTCTTC.

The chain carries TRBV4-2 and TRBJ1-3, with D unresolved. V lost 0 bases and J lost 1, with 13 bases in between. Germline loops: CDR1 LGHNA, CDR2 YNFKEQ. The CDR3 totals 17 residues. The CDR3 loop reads CASSQDSVISSGNTIYF. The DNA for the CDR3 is TGTGCCAGCAGCCAAGATTCCGTAATTTCTTCTGGAAACACCATATATTTT.

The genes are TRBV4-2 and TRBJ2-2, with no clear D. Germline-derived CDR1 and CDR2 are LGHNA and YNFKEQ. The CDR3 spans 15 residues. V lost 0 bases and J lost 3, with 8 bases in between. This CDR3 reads CASSQDLGYTGELFF. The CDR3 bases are TGTGCCAGCAGCCAAGATCTAGGGTACACCGGGGAGCTGTTTTTT.

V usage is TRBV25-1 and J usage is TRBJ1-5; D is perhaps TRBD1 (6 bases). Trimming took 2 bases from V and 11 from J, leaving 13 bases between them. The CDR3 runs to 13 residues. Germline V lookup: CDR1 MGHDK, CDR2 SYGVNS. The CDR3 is CASSEDGGEAQHF. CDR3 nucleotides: TGTGCCAGCAGTGAAGATGGGGGCGAAGCCCAGCATTTT.

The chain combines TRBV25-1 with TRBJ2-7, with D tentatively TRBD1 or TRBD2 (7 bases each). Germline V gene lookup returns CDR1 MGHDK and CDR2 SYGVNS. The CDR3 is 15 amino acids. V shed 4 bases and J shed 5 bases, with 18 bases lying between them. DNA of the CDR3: TGTGCCAGCAGTGGGCACCCGACAGGGAGGGACGAGCAGTACTTC. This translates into CASSGHPTGRDEQYF.

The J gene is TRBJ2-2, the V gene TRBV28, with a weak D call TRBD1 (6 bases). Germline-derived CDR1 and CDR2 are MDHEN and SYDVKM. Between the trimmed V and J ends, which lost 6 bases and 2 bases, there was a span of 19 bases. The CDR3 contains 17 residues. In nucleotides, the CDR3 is TGTGCCAGCAGCCCTCACGCAGGGGAGCTCAACACCGGGGAGCTGTTTTTT. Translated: CASSPHAGELNTGELFF.

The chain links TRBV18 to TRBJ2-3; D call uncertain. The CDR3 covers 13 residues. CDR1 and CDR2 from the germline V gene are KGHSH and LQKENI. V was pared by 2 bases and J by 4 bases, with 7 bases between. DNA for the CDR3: TGTGCCAGCTCACCAGCCTTTTCAGATACGCAGTATTTT. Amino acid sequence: CASSPAFSDTQYF.

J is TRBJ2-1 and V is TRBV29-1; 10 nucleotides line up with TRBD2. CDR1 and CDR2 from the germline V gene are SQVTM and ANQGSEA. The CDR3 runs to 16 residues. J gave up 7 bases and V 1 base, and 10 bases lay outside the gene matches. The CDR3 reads CSVEGSASGSQNEQFF. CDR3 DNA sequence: TGCAGCGTTGAAGGATCGGCTAGCGGGAGTCAGAATGAGCAGTTCTTC.

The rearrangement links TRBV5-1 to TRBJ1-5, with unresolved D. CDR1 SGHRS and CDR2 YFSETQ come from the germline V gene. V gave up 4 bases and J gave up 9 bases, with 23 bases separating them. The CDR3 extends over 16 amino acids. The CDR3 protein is CASSPLGSENDLPQHF. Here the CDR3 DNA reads TGCGCCAGCAGCCCGTTGGGGTCGGAAAACGATCTGCCCCAGCATTTT.

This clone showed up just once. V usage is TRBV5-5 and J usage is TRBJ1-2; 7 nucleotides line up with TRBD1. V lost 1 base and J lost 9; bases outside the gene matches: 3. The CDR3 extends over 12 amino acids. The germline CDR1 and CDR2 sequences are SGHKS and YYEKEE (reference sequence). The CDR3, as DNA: TGTGCCAGCAGCTTGACAGGGGTTAGCTACACCTTC. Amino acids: CASSLTGVSYTF.

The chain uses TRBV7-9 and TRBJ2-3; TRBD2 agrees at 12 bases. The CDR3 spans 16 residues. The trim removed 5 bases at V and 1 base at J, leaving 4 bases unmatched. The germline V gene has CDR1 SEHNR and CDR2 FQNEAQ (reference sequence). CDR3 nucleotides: TGTGCCAGCAGCCCGGGACTAGCGGGCCGCACAGATACGCAGTATTTT. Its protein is CASSPGLAGRTDTQYF.

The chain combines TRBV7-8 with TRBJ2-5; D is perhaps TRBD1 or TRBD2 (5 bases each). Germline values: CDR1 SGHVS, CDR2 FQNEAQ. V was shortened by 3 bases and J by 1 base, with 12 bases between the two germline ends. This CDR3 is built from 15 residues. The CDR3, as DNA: TGTGCCAGCAGCTTCCCCGGGACCATCCAAGAGACCCAGTACTTC. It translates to CASSFPGTIQETQYF.

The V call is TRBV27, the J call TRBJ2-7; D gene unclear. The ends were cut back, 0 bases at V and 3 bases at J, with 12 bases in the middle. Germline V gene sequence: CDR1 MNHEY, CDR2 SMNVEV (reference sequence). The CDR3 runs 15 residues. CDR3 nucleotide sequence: TGTGCCAGCAGTTTATCGGTGGGCGGAAACTACGAGCAGTACTTC. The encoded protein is CASSLSVGGNYEQYF.

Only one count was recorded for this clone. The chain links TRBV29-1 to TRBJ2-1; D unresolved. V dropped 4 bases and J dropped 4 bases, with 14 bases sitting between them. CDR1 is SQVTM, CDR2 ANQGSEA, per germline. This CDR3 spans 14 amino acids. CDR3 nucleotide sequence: TGCAGCGTTGTTAAGGATGATGCATACAATGAGCAGTTCTTC. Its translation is CSVVKDDAYNEQFF.

The CDR3 DNA sequence: TGTGCCAGCAGTAGCGGACTAGCGGGATACAATGAGCAGTTCTTC. This codes for CASSSGLAGYNEQFF. The chain combines TRBV6-4 with TRBJ2-1; 12 positions match TRBD2. The ends lost 5 bases at V and 4 bases at J; junction bases unmatched: 3. Germline lookup yields CDR1 MRHNA and CDR2 SNTAGT. This CDR3 region has 15 residues.

Written as DNA, the CDR3 is TGTGCCAGCAGTCCCACTAGCGGTCCCTACGAGCAGTACTTC. Translation: CASSPTSGPYEQYF. The V call is TRBV2, the J call TRBJ2-7; 8 nucleotides agree with TRBD2. Trimming took 5 bases from V and 2 from J; bases not matched to a gene: 5. The CDR3 spans 14 residues. Germline CDR1 and CDR2: SNHLY and FYNNEI.